These 25 T cell receptor beta chains were all obtained from the same sample, sequenced in a study of radiotherapy plus CTLA-4 blockade in lung cancer. Using immunoSEQ multiplex PCR, the repertoire was profiled, and TCRdb retains in-frame clones only, with some absent. The profile shows about 28,000 clones, around 80% of them singletons. This sample comprised peripheral blood, obtained from a patient treated with radiotherapy plus ipilimumab. The origin of the receptors is a human donor with non-small cell lung cancer that progressed on radiotherapy plus ipilimumab.

The chain combines TRBV5-1 with TRBJ1-2, with 8 bases lining up with TRBD1. The CDR3 spans 18 residues. Germline V gene sequence: CDR1 SGHRS, CDR2 YFSETQ. V shed 0 bases, J shed 5 bases, and the junction held 15 bases outside the gene matches. The CDR3 DNA reads TGCGCCAGCAGCTTGGGGGTATATCTAGGACAGGGCTCTTATGGCTACACCTTC. Amino acid sequence: CASSLGVYLGQGSYGYTF.

The CDR3 DNA reads TGCGCCAGCAGCCCGGGGGAGGGAAGCACCTACGAGCAGTACTTC. It codes for CASSPGEGSTYEQYF. The V and J genes are TRBV5-1 and TRBJ2-7; 7 bases agree with TRBD2. The CDR3 is made up of 15 amino acids. The trim removed 4 bases at V and 2 bases at J, leaving 9 bases unmatched. Germline loops: CDR1 SGHRS, CDR2 YFSETQ. The full variable domain, its missing parts supplied by reference TRBV5-1 and TRBJ2-7, is KAGVTQTPRYLIKTRGQQVTLSCSPISGHRSVSWYQQTPGQGLQFLFEYFSETQRNKGNFPGRFSGRQFSNSRSEMNVSTLELGDSALYLCASSPGEGSTYEQYFGPGTRLTVT.

The chain has TRBV6-4 and TRBJ1-5; D is unresolved. Per the germline V gene, CDR1 is MRHNA and CDR2 is SNTAGT. V shed 7 bases and J shed 5 bases, with 27 bases lying between them. This CDR3 has 18 amino acids. The CDR3 region is CASTGHQSTAIPHQPQHF. CDR3 bases: TGTGCCAGCACCGGCCACCAGTCCACAGCCATCCCACATCAGCCCCAGCATTTT.

The chain uses TRBV19 and TRBJ2-1; 11 bases match TRBD2. There are 17 residues in the CDR3. The V gene's germline CDR1 is LNHDA and CDR2 SQIVND (reference sequence). Unmatched junction bases numbered 3, after V lost 0 bases and J lost 2 bases. CDR3 sequence reads: CASSIDETSGAYNEQFF. The CDR3 coding sequence is TGTGCCAGTAGTATAGATGAGACTAGCGGGGCCTACAATGAGCAGTTCTTC.

The J gene is TRBJ2-7, the V gene TRBV29-1; either TRBD1 or TRBD2 may fit D (5 bases each). V gave up 3 bases and J gave up 4 bases, with 19 bases separating them. The germline V gene encodes CDR1 SQVTM and CDR2 ANQGSEA. The CDR3 totals 15 residues. The CDR3 DNA sequence: TGCAGCGTTGAGGAAAGGGACGGAACTCATTACGAGCAGTACTTC. Translating it yields CSVEERDGTHYEQYF.

This clone was recorded a few times. This chain connects TRBV6-1 to TRBJ1-5; D uncertain. CDR1 MNHNS and CDR2 SASEGT come from the germline V gene. The CDR3 totals 14 residues. Trimming pared 4 bases from V and 5 bases from J, leaving 12 bases between. The CDR3 loop is CASSVSSGDQPQHF. CDR3 nucleotides: TGTGCCAGCAGTGTATCGTCAGGCGATCAGCCCCAGCATTTT.

The genes are TRBV28 and TRBJ2-2; no definite D call. Germline lookup yields CDR1 MDHEN and CDR2 SYDVKM. This CDR3 comprises 16 residues. V gave up 5 bases and J gave up 0 bases, with 13 bases separating them. The CDR3 nucleotides read TGTGCCAGCAGTGTCCAGAATTTCGCGAACACCGGGGAGCTGTTTTTT. It encodes CASSVQNFANTGELFF.

J is TRBJ2-5 and V is TRBV5-8, with D possibly being TRBD1 or TRBD2 (5 bases each). This CDR3 comprises 16 residues. Trimming shortened V by 4 bases and J by 0 bases, and 16 bases separated the two germline ends. From germline, CDR1 is SGHTS and CDR2 YDEGEE. The CDR3 DNA follows: TGTGCCAGCAGCACCGCCGGGACCGTGTACCAAGAGACCCAGTACTTC. Protein: CASSTAGTVYQETQYF. The full variable domain, with the rest looked up from reference TRBV5-8 and TRBJ2-5, is EAGVTQSPTHLIKTRGQQATLRCSPISGHTSVYWYQQALGLGLQFLLWYDEGEERNRGNFPPRFSGRQFPNYSSELNVNALELEDSALYLCASSTAGTVYQETQYFGPGTRLLVL.

This clone was counted once. This chain uses TRBV6-4 with TRBJ2-3; D is unresolved. Trimming left V 3 bases short and J 0 bases short, with 13 bases between. From germline, CDR1 is MRHNA and CDR2 SNTAGT. There are 16 residues in the CDR3. The CDR3 region has the DNA TGTGCCAGCAGTGATTGGGCAGGCACAAGCACAGATACGCAGTATTTT. Its translation: CASSDWAGTSTDTQYF.

The V and J genes are TRBV28 and TRBJ2-1, with D possibly being TRBD1 or TRBD2 (5 bases each). The V gene's germline CDR1 is MDHEN and CDR2 SYDVKM. The ends were cut back, 6 bases at V and 2 bases at J, with 11 bases in the middle. The CDR3 has 14 amino acids. CDR3 loop: CASSRDGAYNEQFF. Written as DNA, the CDR3 is TGTGCCAGCAGCCGGGACGGAGCCTACAATGAGCAGTTCTTC.

This rearrangement joins TRBV27 to TRBJ1-2; TRBD1 might be the D (5 bases). CDR1 and CDR2 from the germline V gene are MNHEY and SMNVEV (reference sequence). CDR3 size: 14 residues. V was pared by 3 bases and J by 4 bases, with 12 bases between. The CDR3 DNA reads as TGTGCCAGCAGTTTTTCCGGGGCGATCTATGGCTACACCTTC. Protein: CASSFSGAIYGYTF.

This clone appeared a few times. In the same sample, other DNA sequences code for this CDR3. V and J are TRBV7-3 and TRBJ1-1; D perhaps matches TRBD1 (6 bases). Germline V gives CDR1 SGHTA, CDR2 FQGTGA. V lost 5 bases to trimming and J lost 1 base, with 8 bases between them. This CDR3 has 13 residues. The DNA for the CDR3 is TGTGCCAGCAGCGCACAGGGGAACACTGAAGCTTTCTTT. Protein: CASSAQGNTEAFF.

V usage is TRBV4-1 and J usage is TRBJ1-2; 7 nucleotides align to TRBD1. This CDR3 is 17 amino acids long. After removal of 3 bases from V and 0 bases from J, the junction contained 10 bases not matched to a gene. The V gene's germline CDR1 is MGHRA and CDR2 YSYEKL. CDR3 nucleotides: TGCGCCAGCAGCCAGTATACAGGGGCCGGCTCTAACTATGGCTACACCTTC. It codes for CASSQYTGAGSNYGYTF.

The chain employs TRBV5-4 and TRBJ2-2; TRBD2 matches at 8 bases. CDR1 is SGHNT, CDR2 YYREEE, per germline (reference sequence). The CDR3 has 15 amino acids. The V gene end was trimmed by 1 base and the J gene end by 4 bases; junction bases not matched to a gene: 3. CDR3: CASSLSLAGTGELFF. DNA for the CDR3: TGTGCCAGCAGCTTGTCCCTAGCGGGCACCGGGGAGCTGTTTTTT.

This chain connects TRBV7-9 to TRBJ2-3; 10 nucleotides line up with TRBD2. V was clipped by 4 bases and J by 6 bases; unmatched bases: 10. Looked up from germline, CDR1 is SEHNR and CDR2 is FQNEAQ (reference sequence). The CDR3 length is 16 residues. The chain's CDR3 is CASSSSAGGPGDTQYF. Written as DNA, the CDR3 is TGTGCCAGCAGCTCCTCAGCGGGAGGGCCGGGGGATACGCAGTATTTT.

The rearrangement links TRBV10-3 to TRBJ1-2, with D uncertain. The V gene's germline CDR1 is ENHRY and CDR2 SYGVKD. This CDR3 has 14 residues. The V and J ends lost 5 bases and 4 bases respectively, with 14 bases between them. The DNA of the CDR3 is TGTGCCATCAGTCCTACGATGGGTATCTATGGCTACACCTTC. Translated, it gives CAISPTMGIYGYTF.

The J gene is TRBJ2-2, the V gene TRBV9, with 8 positions matching TRBD2. This CDR3 region has 15 residues. Germline values: CDR1 SGDLS, CDR2 YYNGEE. V was pared by 1 base and J by 1 base, with 0 bases of the junction left unmatched. DNA for the CDR3: TGTGCCAGCAGCGTACTAGCGGGGAACACCGGGGAGCTGTTTTTT. Translated: CASSVLAGNTGELFF.

V and J are TRBV7-9 and TRBJ2-7; possibly TRBD1 for D (5 bases). With 3 bases removed from V and 2 bases from J, the gap between germline ends came to 8 bases. From germline, CDR1 is SEHNR and CDR2 FQNEAQ (reference sequence). There are 13 residues in the CDR3. The CDR3 is CASSFRETYEQYF. CDR3 sequence (DNA): TGTGCCAGCAGCTTCAGGGAAACCTACGAGCAGTACTTC.

This chain connects TRBV5-4 to TRBJ2-5; TRBD2 matches 8 bases. The J segment lost 3 bases and the V segment lost 0 bases, leaving 1 base of the junction unmatched. CDR3 length: 14 residues. CDR1 is SGHNT and CDR2 is YYREEE in the germline V gene (reference sequence). Here the CDR3 reads CASSLDGGEETQYF. The DNA for the CDR3 is TGTGCCAGCAGCTTGGACGGGGGGGAAGAGACCCAGTACTTC.

This clone was found a few times. This clone may be a read error of a much larger clone one base away. The chain is built from TRBV4-2 and TRBJ2-7; D tentatively reads TRBD1 or TRBD2 (5 bases each). V gave up 5 bases and J gave up 5 bases, with 10 bases separating them. In germline, CDR1 is LGHNA, CDR2 YNFKEQ. The CDR3 runs 12 residues. DNA for the CDR3: TGTGCCAGCAGCGACGGGACCCACGAGCAGTACTTC. Protein sequence: CASSDGTHEQYF.

The chain links TRBV9 to TRBJ2-7, with D tentatively TRBD2 (5 bases). This CDR3 is built from 14 residues. Trimming removed 0 bases from V and 1 base from J, with 8 bases in between. The germline gives CDR1 SGDLS, CDR2 YYNGEE. CDR3 loop: CASSVGGESYEQYF. CDR3 nucleotides: TGTGCCAGCAGCGTAGGTGGGGAGTCCTACGAGCAGTACTTC.

As DNA, the CDR3 is TGTGCCAGCCTCCCCACACGGGAGACCCGCTACGAGCAGTACTTC. It translates to CASLPTRETRYEQYF. This chain joins TRBV28 and TRBJ2-7; tentative D call: TRBD2 (6 bases). V lost 8 bases and J lost 3, with 20 bases in between. In germline, CDR1 is MDHEN, CDR2 SYDVKM. The CDR3 has 15 amino acids.

The genes are TRBV9 and TRBJ2-7, with 10 bases fitting TRBD2. Germline V CDR1 and CDR2: SGDLS, YYNGEE. The CDR3 is 15 amino acids. V trimming: 2 bases; J trimming: 0 bases; junction bases outside the gene matches: 2. CDR3 sequence reads: CASSVSGRTSYEQYF. CDR3 nucleotides: TGTGCCAGCAGCGTTAGCGGGAGGACCTCCTACGAGCAGTACTTC.

The V call is TRBV4-2, the J call TRBJ1-3; no clear D gene. The V gene's germline CDR1 is LGHNA and CDR2 YNFKEQ. Deletions cut 1 base from V and 3 bases from J, with 13 bases between. CDR3 length: 16 amino acids. CDR3 in amino acids: CASSQVPGGGGNTIYF. CDR3 coding DNA: TGTGCCAGCAGCCAAGTTCCAGGTGGAGGTGGAAACACCATATATTTT.

The gene calls are TRBV7-3 and TRBJ2-7; perhaps TRBD2 as D (6 bases). Deletions cut 1 base from V and 5 bases from J, with 15 bases between. The CDR3 runs to 15 residues. Germline values: CDR1 SGHTA, CDR2 FQGTGA. The CDR3 region is CASSLMGGGRHEQYF. CDR3 coding DNA: TGTGCCAGCAGCTTAATGGGGGGAGGCAGACACGAGCAGTACTTC.